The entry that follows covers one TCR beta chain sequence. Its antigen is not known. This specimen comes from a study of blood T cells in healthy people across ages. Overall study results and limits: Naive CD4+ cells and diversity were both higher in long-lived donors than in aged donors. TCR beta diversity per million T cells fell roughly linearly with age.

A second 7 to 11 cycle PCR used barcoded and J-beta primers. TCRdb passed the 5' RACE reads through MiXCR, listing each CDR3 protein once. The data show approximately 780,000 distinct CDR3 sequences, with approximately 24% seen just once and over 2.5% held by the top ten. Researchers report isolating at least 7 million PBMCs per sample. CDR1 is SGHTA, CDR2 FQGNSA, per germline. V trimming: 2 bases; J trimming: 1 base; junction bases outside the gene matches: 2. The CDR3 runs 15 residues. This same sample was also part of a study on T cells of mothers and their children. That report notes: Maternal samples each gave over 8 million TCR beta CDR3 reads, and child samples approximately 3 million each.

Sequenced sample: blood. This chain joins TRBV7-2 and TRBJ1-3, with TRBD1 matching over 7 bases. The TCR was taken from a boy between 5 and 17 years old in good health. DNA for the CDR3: TGTGCCAGCAGCTTAAAGACAGGGTCTGGAAACACCATATATTTT. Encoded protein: CASSLKTGSGNTIYF.